The source of this T cell receptor (beta chain) is a study of blood T cell repertoires in COVID-19. As for the study in general: The cDNA or gDNA used as material had been derived from T cells, B-cell-depleted T cells, or PBMCs.

Produced via immunoSEQ multiplex PCR; TCRdb's table is partial and in-frame only. The sample has about 190,000 clones, 80% to 90% seen once. V lost 2 bases to trimming and J lost 5 bases, with 13 bases between them. The CDR3 consists of 14 residues. Germline assignment: CDR1 SGHVS and CDR2 FQNEAQ. The TCR was taken from a woman between 65 and 79 years old with active or convalescent COVID-19. The chain recombines TRBV7-8 with TRBJ2-7; a possible D gene is TRBD1 (6 bases). The sequencing input was peripheral blood. As DNA, the CDR3 is TGTGCCAGCAGCTTAATGGGACAAACACACGAGCAGTACTTC. Protein product: CASSLMGQTHEQYF. The variable domain in full, with the rest retrieved from reference TRBV7-8 and TRBJ2-7, is GAGVSQSPRYKVAKRGQDVALRCDPISGHVSLFWYQQALGQGPEFLTYFQNEAQLDKSGLPSDRFFAERPEGSVSTLKIQRTQQEDSAVYLCASSLMGQTHEQYFGPGTRLTVT.